The 18 T cell receptor beta chains below all came from one sample that was sequenced in a study of blood T cell repertoires in COVID-19. TCRdb keeps only in-frame clones here, not all; method: immunoSEQ multiplex PCR. The sample consists of around 110,000 clones, approximately 84% of them appearing once. The sample was peripheral blood. The origin of the receptors is a man between 65 and 85 years old with active or convalescent COVID-19.

The gene calls are TRBV6-6 and TRBJ2-1; 10 nucleotides line up with TRBD2. The CDR3 length is 12 residues. Germline V lookup: CDR1 MNHNY, CDR2 SVGAGI (reference sequence). V trimming: 7 bases; J trimming: 9 bases; junction bases outside the gene matches: 3. CDR3 residues: CASTGTSVEQFF. In DNA, the CDR3 is TGTGCCAGCACCGGGACTAGCGTTGAGCAGTTCTTC.

J is TRBJ2-2 and V is TRBV3-1 (or the pseudogene TRBV3-2); 10 positions agree with TRBD2. The CDR3 runs to 17 residues. Germline V gene data show CDR1 as LGHDT and CDR2 as YNNKEL (reference sequence). V was pared by 4 bases and J by 7 bases, with 12 bases of the junction left unmatched. The CDR3 sequence is CASSLGWLAGAGGELFF. CDR3 DNA sequence: TGTGCCAGCAGCCTAGGCTGGCTAGCGGGAGCCGGCGGGGAGCTGTTTTTT.

The chain uses TRBV5-5 and TRBJ1-5; possible D gene TRBD1, 6 bases. This CDR3 is built from 17 residues. V was shortened by 6 bases and J by 0 bases, with 19 bases between the two germline ends. The germline CDR1 and CDR2 sequences are SGHKS and YYEKEE (reference sequence). The CDR3 loop is CASNIRDISNSNQPQHF. CDR3 nucleotide sequence: TGTGCCAGCAACATCCGGGACATTAGCAATAGCAATCAGCCCCAGCATTTT.

V usage is TRBV5-4 and J usage is TRBJ2-1, with D perhaps TRBD2 (6 bases). V lost 0 bases to trimming and J lost 9 bases, with 19 bases between them. Germline V CDR1 and CDR2: SGHNT, YYREEE (reference sequence). The CDR3 contains 16 residues. The CDR3 sequence: CASSLGSVGGFSEQFF. In nucleotides, the CDR3 is TGTGCCAGCAGCTTGGGCTCGGTGGGAGGTTTCAGTGAGCAGTTCTTC. The full variable domain, completed using reference TRBV5-4 and TRBJ2-1, is ETGVTQSPTHLIKTRGQQVTLRCSSQSGHNTVSWYQQALGQGPQFIFQYYREEENGRGNFPPRFSGLQFPNYSSELNVNALELDDSALYLCASSLGSVGGFSEQFFGPGTRLTVL.

The V and J genes are TRBV11-2 and TRBJ1-2, with D unresolved. In germline, CDR1 is SGHAT, CDR2 FQNNGV. V was shortened by 1 base and J by 7 bases, with 10 bases between the two germline ends. CDR3 size: 13 residues. The CDR3 sequence is CASSLGVGSGYTF. In nucleotides, the CDR3 is TGTGCCAGCAGCTTAGGGGTAGGGAGTGGCTACACCTTC.

V gene TRBV5-1 combines with J gene TRBJ1-2; maybe TRBD1 (5 bases). The CDR3 extends over 12 amino acids. The germline V gene encodes CDR1 SGHRS and CDR2 YFSETQ. V shed 4 bases and J shed 5 bases, with 9 bases lying between them. The CDR3 DNA sequence: TGCGCCAGCAGCGAGACAGAGTATGGCTACACCTTC. Amino acids: CASSETEYGYTF.

The chain joins TRBV7-2 to TRBJ2-3, with TRBD2 identical over 9 bases. Trimming at V came to 1 base and at J to 3 bases, leaving 8 bases not matched to a gene. Germline CDR1 SGHTA, CDR2 FQGNSA. The CDR3 is made up of 17 amino acids. The CDR3 region is CASSLVISGGPTDTQYF. The CDR3 nucleotides read TGTGCCAGCAGCTTAGTAATTAGCGGGGGACCAACAGATACGCAGTATTTT.

This clone occurred a few times. The chain uses TRBV12-3 or TRBV12-4 and TRBJ1-3, with D hard to call. With 5 bases removed from V and 2 bases from J, the gap between germline ends came to 7 bases. The CDR3 loop spans 13 amino acids. The CDR3 region has the DNA TGTGCCAGCAGTGGCGGGGCTGGAAACACCATATATTTT. It is translated as CASSGGAGNTIYF.

This chain joins TRBV2 and TRBJ2-5; D possibly corresponds to TRBD2 (5 bases). Germline V gene sequence: CDR1 SNHLY, CDR2 FYNNEI. The CDR3 is made up of 13 amino acids. V lost 1 base, J lost 7 bases, and 10 bases lay in between. The CDR3 nucleotides are TGTGCCAGCAGTGAAGGGACCCGGGGGACCCAGTACTTC. As protein: CASSEGTRGTQYF.

This chain uses TRBV20-1 with TRBJ2-7; 9 bases are a match to TRBD2. Germline V CDR1 and CDR2: DFQATT, SNEGSKA (reference sequence). The CDR3 sequence is 16 residues long. Germline trimming cut 3 bases from V and 2 bases from J; bases unmatched to any gene: 11. CDR3 loop: CSASSNRLADPYEQYF. The DNA of the CDR3 is TGCAGTGCTAGTTCTAACCGACTAGCGGATCCCTACGAGCAGTACTTC.

The genes are TRBV30 and TRBJ1-1; 7 bases fit TRBD1. Germline V lookup: CDR1 GTSNPN, CDR2 SVGIG (reference sequence). With V trimmed by 3 bases and J by 1 base, 2 bases remained unmatched. CDR3 length: 13 amino acids. As DNA, the CDR3 is TGTGCCTGGAGGACAGGGTCGAACACTGAAGCTTTCTTT. Its protein is CAWRTGSNTEAFF.

This sequence joins TRBV10-3 and TRBJ2-7; TRBD1 is a possible D gene (6 bases). Germline V gene lookup returns CDR1 ENHRY and CDR2 SYGVKD. The CDR3 covers 13 residues. Trimming cost V 6 bases and J 3 bases, with 12 bases left between them. The CDR3 bases are TGTGCCATCAGGCCAGGGGTTTTCTACGAGCAGTACTTC. Translation: CAIRPGVFYEQYF.

The sample holds a few counts of this clone. The CDR3 DNA follows: TGCAGCGTTCACGCGACGGGACAGGGTTTATCTGAAGCTTTCTTT. It translates to CSVHATGQGLSEAFF. The chain joins TRBV29-1 to TRBJ1-1; 9 bases map to TRBD1. The CDR3 is made up of 15 amino acids. CDR1 and CDR2 from the germline V gene are SQVTM and ANQGSEA. V shed 5 bases and J 6 bases; nucleotides not matched to a gene: 13.

This rearrangement joins TRBV5-1 to TRBJ1-6; weak D call: TRBD1 (5 bases). The germline CDR1 and CDR2 sequences are SGHRS and YFSETQ. The CDR3 is made up of 14 amino acids. Trimming left V 0 bases short and J 7 bases short, with 8 bases between. CDR3 bases: TGCGCCAGCAGCTTGGAGACAGCCAATTCACCCCTCCACTTT. It translates to CASSLETANSPLHF.

This clone was detected only once. V and J are TRBV9 and TRBJ2-3; 8 bases are a match to TRBD1. Germline CDR1 is SGDLS and CDR2 is YYNGEE. This CDR3 has 13 residues. V was pared by 5 bases and J by 4 bases, with 3 bases of the junction left unmatched. DNA of the CDR3: TGTGCCAGCAGAGGACAGGGATCAGATACGCAGTATTTT. Protein sequence: CASRGQGSDTQYF.

This clone was detected a few times. This chain uses TRBV30 with TRBJ1-2; 7 bases match TRBD1. CDR3 size: 15 residues. J lost 2 bases, V lost 4 bases, and 10 bases had no gene match. Germline V gives CDR1 GTSNPN, CDR2 SVGIG (reference sequence). CDR3 bases: TGTGCCTGGACCCTACAGGGGTTTCTGAACTATGGCTACACCTTC. This codes for CAWTLQGFLNYGYTF.

The chain joins TRBV19 to TRBJ2-2; D gene ambiguous. V was shortened by 4 bases and J by 6 bases, with 9 bases between the two germline ends. The germline CDR1 and CDR2 sequences are LNHDA and SQIVND (reference sequence). This CDR3 comprises 13 residues. CDR3 in amino acids: CASSRATPGELFF. DNA of the CDR3: TGTGCCAGTAGTAGGGCTACCCCCGGGGAGCTGTTTTTT.

The chain has TRBV28 and TRBJ2-7; 8 bases line up with TRBD1. The trim removed 2 bases at V and 7 bases at J, leaving 7 bases unmatched. The CDR3 extends over 14 amino acids. Germline assignment: CDR1 MDHEN and CDR2 SYDVKM. CDR3 sequence: CASSLGQGAGEQYF. The CDR3 bases are TGTGCCAGCAGTTTAGGCCAGGGGGCTGGGGAGCAGTACTTC.